Detailed here is one TCR beta chain. The record originates from a study of blood T cell repertoires in COVID-19. Study-level information: From the United States, Italy and Spain came samples of acute and convalescent COVID-19.

Using immunoSEQ multiplex PCR, the repertoire was profiled, and TCRdb retains in-frame clones only, with some absent. The sample gives approximately 46,000 clones, roughly 88% of which show up once; roughly an eighth is in the top ten. The CDR3 is 17 amino acids. Germline assignment: CDR1 LGHDT and CDR2 YNNKEL (reference sequence). V lost 4 bases and J lost 1; bases outside the gene matches: 11. V is TRBV3-1 (or the pseudogene TRBV3-2) and J is TRBJ2-5, with 8 positions matching TRBD2. The sample comprised peripheral blood. This clonotype was obtained from a human donor in a cohort sampled during active COVID-19. CDR3 bases: TGTGCCAGCAGCCTCGCCGGGGGGGCCTCCACCCAAGAGACCCAGTACTTC. Protein product: CASSLAGGASTQETQYF.